These 15 T cell receptor beta chains were all obtained from the same sample, sequenced in a study of CD8 T cell repertoires and HIV-1 epitope variants. The assay was immunoSEQ multiplex PCR, and TCRdb's table has in-frame clones only and misses some. The table has about 5,100 clones, about 71% seen once. These receptors' antigens are unknown. Material: cultured CD8+ T cells derived from PBMCs. These TCRs come from a male donor with HIV.

The chain is built from TRBV7-9 and TRBJ1-4; 9 positions match TRBD1. The CDR3 loop spans 15 amino acids. V shed 5 bases, J shed 8 bases, and the junction held 9 bases outside the gene matches. Germline V CDR1 and CDR2: SEHNR, FQNEAQ (reference sequence). CDR3 protein: CASSGEQGAREKLFF. The CDR3 DNA follows: TGTGCCAGCAGCGGAGAACAGGGGGCGAGAGAAAAACTGTTTTTT. Together with reference TRBV7-9 and TRBJ1-4, the CDR3 gives the full variable domain: DTGVSQNPRHKITKRGQNVTFRCDPISEHNRLYWYRQTLGQGPEFLTYFQNEAQLEKSRLLSDRFSAERPKGSFSTLEIQRTEQGDSAMYLCASSGEQGAREKLFFGSGTQLSVL.

The rearrangement uses TRBV18 and TRBJ2-7; TRBD1 matches at 9 bases. Germline assignment: CDR1 KGHSH and CDR2 LQKENI. This CDR3 comprises 16 residues. The trim removed 0 bases at V and 0 bases at J, leaving 3 bases unmatched. CDR3 sequence: CASSPPPTGGSYEQYF. CDR3 coding DNA: TGTGCCAGCTCACCACCGCCGACAGGGGGCTCCTACGAGCAGTACTTC.

This clone came up a few times. This chain joins TRBV11-2 and TRBJ2-7; D is undetermined. The germline V and J ends were trimmed by 5 bases and 2 bases, with 13 bases remaining between them. The length of the CDR3 is 14 residues. Germline CDR1 and CDR2: SGHAT and FQNNGV. The CDR3 nucleotides read TGTGCCAGCAGCGGTTGGAGTAATCCCTACGAGCAGTACTTC. This codes for CASSGWSNPYEQYF.

This chain links TRBV27 with TRBJ2-2; 10 nucleotides align to TRBD2. With V trimmed by 9 bases and J by 5 bases, 6 bases remained unmatched. From germline, CDR1 is MNHEY and CDR2 SMNVEV (reference sequence). The CDR3 covers 14 residues. The CDR3 region has the DNA TGTGCCAGTGAGCCTAGCGGGAGAACCGGGGAGCTGTTTTTT. Translating it yields CASEPSGRTGELFF.

The chain couples TRBV5-1 to TRBJ2-3; 10 bases map to TRBD2. CDR3 length equals 15 residues. Germline V gives CDR1 SGHRS, CDR2 YFSETQ. Trimming took 1 base from V and 4 from J; bases not matched to a gene: 3. This CDR3 is CASSLSGGAADTQYF. Written as DNA, the CDR3 is TGCGCCAGCAGCTTGAGCGGGGGGGCAGCAGATACGCAGTATTTT.

This clone was picked up one time. The chain uses TRBV5-4 and TRBJ2-1, with D perhaps being TRBD1 or TRBD2 (5 bases each). Between the trimmed V and J ends, which lost 2 bases and 13 bases, there was a span of 10 bases. The CDR3 is 11 amino acids. Germline V gives CDR1 SGHNT, CDR2 YYREEE (reference sequence). DNA for the CDR3: TGTGCCAGCAGCTTCGAGGGGCCTCAGTTCTTC. Encoded protein: CASSFEGPQFF. Full variable domain (rest looked up from reference TRBV5-4 and TRBJ2-1): ETGVTQSPTHLIKTRGQQVTLRCSSQSGHNTVSWYQQALGQGPQFIFQYYREEENGRGNFPPRFSGLQFPNYSSELNVNALELDDSALYLCASSFEGPQFFGPGTRLTVL.

This clone was seen more than once but under ten times. DNA for the CDR3: TGCGCCAGCGCCCCAGGCAGCCTTTGGGACGAGCAGTACTTC. This sequence encodes CASAPGSLWDEQYF. The chain links TRBV10-2 to TRBJ2-7; D is ambiguous. V was trimmed by 8 bases and J by 5 bases, leaving 19 bases between them. The length of the CDR3 is 14 residues. Germline values: CDR1 WSHSY, CDR2 SAAADI.

V gene TRBV10-1 combines with J gene TRBJ2-2; the match to TRBD2 covers 7 bases. The germline V gene encodes CDR1 WNHNN and CDR2 SYGVQD (reference sequence). Unmatched junction bases numbered 8, after V lost 0 bases and J lost 1 base. This CDR3 comprises 18 residues. CDR3 amino acids: CASSESQFSGQNTGELFF. CDR3 nucleotides: TGCGCCAGCAGTGAGTCACAATTTAGCGGGCAGAACACCGGGGAGCTGTTTTTT.

The J gene is TRBJ2-3, the V gene TRBV9; 11 bases are a match to TRBD1. The CDR3 runs 15 residues. Germline trimming cut 4 bases from V and 6 bases from J; bases unmatched to any gene: 7. The germline gives CDR1 SGDLS, CDR2 YYNGEE. CDR3 residues: CASSLGQGAGDTQYF. Written as DNA, the CDR3 is TGTGCCAGCAGCCTAGGACAGGGGGCAGGGGATACGCAGTATTTT.

The gene calls are TRBV2 and TRBJ1-1, with D possibly being TRBD1 (6 bases). Germline V gene data show CDR1 as SNHLY and CDR2 as FYNNEI. V dropped 3 bases and J dropped 3 bases, with 8 bases sitting between them. This CDR3 contains 13 residues. The CDR3 protein is CASSEEGDTEAFF. For the CDR3, the DNA is TGTGCCAGCAGTGAGGAGGGGGACACTGAAGCTTTCTTT. Drawing the rest from reference TRBV2 and TRBJ1-1, the complete variable domain is EPEVTQTPSHQVTQMGQEVILRCVPISNHLYFYWYRQILGQKVEFLVSFYNNEISEKSEIFDDQFSVERPDGSNFTLKIRSTKLEDSAMYFCASSEEGDTEAFFGQGTRLTVV.

The V call is TRBV11-1, the J call TRBJ2-2; possibly TRBD1 or TRBD2 for D (5 bases each). The CDR3 runs 14 residues. Germline V lookup: CDR1 SGHAT, CDR2 FQDESV (reference sequence). V dropped 6 bases and J dropped 2 bases, with 10 bases sitting between them. CDR3 loop: CASSHRDNTGELFF. CDR3 in DNA: TGTGCCAGCAGTCACCGGGACAACACCGGGGAGCTGTTTTTT. The full variable domain, in which reference TRBV11-1 and TRBJ2-2 provide the parts outside the CDR3, is EAEVAQSPRYKITEKSQAVAFWCDPISGHATLYWYRQILGQGPELLVQFQDESVVDDSQLPKDRFSAERLKGVDSTLKIQPAELGDSAMYLCASSHRDNTGELFFGEGSRLTVL.

This clone has more than one count but fewer than ten. The gene calls are TRBV28 and TRBJ2-3; tentative D call: TRBD2 (6 bases). The CDR3 runs 15 residues. V lost 6 bases, J lost 2 bases, and 15 bases lay in between. Germline CDR1 MDHEN, CDR2 SYDVKM. The CDR3 is CASRRGTYYTDTQYF. CDR3 DNA: TGTGCCAGCAGACGCGGGACTTACTACACAGATACGCAGTATTTT.

V gene TRBV7-2 combines with J gene TRBJ2-1; D unresolved. CDR1 and CDR2 from the germline V gene are SGHTA and FQGNSA. This CDR3 has 14 residues. The V end was cut by 0 bases, the J end by 6 bases, with 9 bases between. CDR3 coding DNA: TGTGCCAGCAGCTTAGCAGGGCCCCCCAATGAGCAGTTCTTC. It codes for CASSLAGPPNEQFF.

The chain uses TRBV28 and TRBJ1-1; 7 bases are a match to TRBD1. The V segment lost 5 bases and the J segment 7 bases; nucleotides outside the gene matches: 7. Germline values: CDR1 MDHEN, CDR2 SYDVKM. The CDR3 extends over 13 amino acids. CDR3 sequence (DNA): TGTGCCAGCAGTAGGGGGCCCTACCGTGAAGCTTTCTTT. Encoded protein: CASSRGPYREAFF. Full variable domain (rest looked up from reference TRBV28 and TRBJ1-1): DVKVTQSSRYLVKRTGEKVFLECVQDMDHENMFWYRQDPGLGLRLIYFSYDVKMKEKGDIPEGYSVSREKKERFSLILESASTNQTSMYLCASSRGPYREAFFGQGTRLTVV.

J is TRBJ1-2 and V is TRBV5-4, with D perhaps TRBD1 (6 bases). The germline V and J ends were trimmed by 0 bases and 9 bases, with 15 bases remaining between them. The CDR3 covers 14 residues. Germline assignment: CDR1 SGHNT and CDR2 YYREEE (reference sequence). The CDR3 protein is CASSLGTGGDRYTF. CDR3 bases: TGTGCCAGCAGCTTGGGAACCGGGGGCGATCGCTACACCTTC.